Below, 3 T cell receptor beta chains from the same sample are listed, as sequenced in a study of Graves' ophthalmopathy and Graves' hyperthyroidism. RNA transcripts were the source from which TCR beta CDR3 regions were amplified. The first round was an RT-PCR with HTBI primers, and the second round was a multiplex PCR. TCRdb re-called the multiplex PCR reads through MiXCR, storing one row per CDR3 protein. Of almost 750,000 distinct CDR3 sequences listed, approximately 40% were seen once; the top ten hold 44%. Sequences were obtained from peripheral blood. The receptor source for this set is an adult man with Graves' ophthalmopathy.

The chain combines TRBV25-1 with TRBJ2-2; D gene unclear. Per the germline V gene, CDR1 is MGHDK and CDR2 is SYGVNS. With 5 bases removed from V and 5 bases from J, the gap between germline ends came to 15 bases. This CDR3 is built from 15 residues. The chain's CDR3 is CASSPQARITGELFF. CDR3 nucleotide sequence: TGTGCCAGCAGTCCTCAAGCTAGGATAACCGGGGAGCTGTTTTTT. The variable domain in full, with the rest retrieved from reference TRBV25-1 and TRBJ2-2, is EADIYQTPRYLVIGTGKKITLECSQTMGHDKMYWYQQDPGMELHLIHYSYGVNSTEKGDLSSESTVSRIRTEHFPLTLESARPSHTSQYLCASSPQARITGELFFGEGSRLTVL.

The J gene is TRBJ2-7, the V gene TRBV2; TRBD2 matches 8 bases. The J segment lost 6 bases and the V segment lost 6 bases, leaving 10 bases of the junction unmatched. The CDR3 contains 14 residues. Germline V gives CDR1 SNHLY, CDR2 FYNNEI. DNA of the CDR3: TGTGCCAGCAGCATTAGCGGGGAGGCCTCCGAGCAGTACTTC. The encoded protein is CASSISGEASEQYF.

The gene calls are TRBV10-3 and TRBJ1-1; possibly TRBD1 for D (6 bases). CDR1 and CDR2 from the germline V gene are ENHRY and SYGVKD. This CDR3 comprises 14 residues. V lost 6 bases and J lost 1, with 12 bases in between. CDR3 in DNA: TGTGCCATCAGGGGGGACATACAGAACACTGAAGCTTTCTTT. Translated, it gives CAIRGDIQNTEAFF.